Listed below are T cell receptor beta chains from one sample, sequenced in a study of blood T cell repertoires in COVID-19. The assay was immunoSEQ multiplex PCR, and TCRdb's table has in-frame clones only and misses some. In the table there are around 140,000 clones, around 90% of which are singletons. The sequencing input was peripheral blood. These receptors were obtained from a woman aged 45 to 65 with acute or convalescent COVID-19. CDR3s include the opening cysteine and the closing phenylalanine or tryptophan. A D gene is named only where the DNA matches it firmly. Clone size is not always given. Where it is, it says once, few, many or a class for expanded clones.

TRBV4-1	TRBJ2-3	.	.	CASSQVPTGWVDTQYF	TGCGCCAGCAGCCAAGTTCCAACAGGATGGGTAGATACGCAGTATTTT
TRBV7-2	TRBJ2-1	TRBD2	.	CASQIRTSYRYEQFF	TGTGCCAGTCAAATCAGGACTAGCTATAGATATGAGCAGTTCTTC
TRBV7-3	TRBJ2-2	.	.	CASSLRTGELFF	TGTGCCAGCAGCTTACGGACCGGGGAGCTGTTTTTT
TRBV18	TRBJ1-2	TRBD1	.	CASSPLKGTETAGGYTF	TGTGCCAGCTCACCTCTTAAAGGGACAGAAACAGCGGGTGGCTACACCTTC
TRBV11-2	TRBJ1-1	.	.	CASSFTGTTEAFF	TGTGCCAGCAGCTTTACAGGGACCACTGAAGCTTTCTTT
TRBV29-1	TRBJ1-2	.	.	CSVEARQAFVPGYTF	TGCAGCGTTGAAGCACGACAGGCCTTCGTCCCGGGCTACACCTTC
TRBV27	TRBJ2-1	TRBD2	.	CASSPLGGRAQVPFF	TGTGCCAGCAGCCCACTGGGCGGGAGGGCCCAGGTCCCGTTCTTC
TRBV11-3	TRBJ2-4	.	.	CASSLGAGEGNIQYF	TGTGCCAGCAGCCTGGGGGCCGGGGAGGGAAACATTCAGTACTTC
TRBV18	TRBJ2-1	TRBD2	.	CASSPPTSALSSYNEQFF	TGTGCCAGCTCACCACCGACTAGCGCCCTAAGCTCCTACAATGAGCAGTTCTTC
TRBV5-1	TRBJ2-1	.	.	CASSFANEQFF	TGCGCCAGCAGCTTTGCGAATGAGCAGTTCTTC
TRBV4-2	TRBJ2-7	TRBD1	.	CASSSQGMTYEQYF	TGTGCCAGCAGCTCACAGGGGATGACCTACGAGCAGTACTTC
TRBV28	TRBJ1-2	.	.	CASSRRQTNYGYTF	TGTGCCAGCAGTAGACGACAGACCAACTATGGCTACACCTTC
TRBV21-1	TRBJ1-6	.	.	CASSEICNSPLHF	TGTGCCAGCAGCGAGATCTGTAATTCACCCCTCCACTTT
TRBV7-9	TRBJ2-3	TRBD1	once	CASNRQGSTDTQYF	TGTGCCAGCAACCGACAGGGGAGCACAGATACGCAGTATTTT
TRBV7-9	TRBJ1-3	.	.	CASSLSITGNTIYF	TGTGCCAGCAGCTTAAGCATTACTGGAAACACCATATATTTT
TRBV6-5	TRBJ1-5	.	once	CASSLQGRNQPQHF	TGTGCCAGCAGTCTACAGGGTCGCAATCAGCCCCAGCATTTT
TRBV29-1	TRBJ2-7	TRBD2	.	CSVDSGRAYEQYF	TGCAGCGTTGATAGCGGGAGGGCCTACGAGCAGTACTTC
TRBV11-3	TRBJ1-1	.	.	CASSQDPGNTEAFF	TGTGCCAGCAGCCAAGACCCAGGGAACACTGAAGCTTTCTTT
TRBV5-1	TRBJ2-3	TRBD1	.	CASSPRGTGSPDTQYF	TGCGCCAGCAGCCCCAGAGGGACAGGGTCCCCAGATACGCAGTATTTT
TRBV29-1	TRBJ1-6	TRBD1	.	CSIRDSTYNSPLHF	TGCAGCATCCGGGACAGCACCTATAATTCACCCCTCCACTTT
TRBV30	TRBJ2-2	TRBD2	.	CAWRPRGGPNTGELFF	TGTGCCTGGAGGCCCCGCGGGGGGCCGAACACCGGGGAGCTGTTTTTT
TRBV18	TRBJ1-2	TRBD1	once	CASSPDDRARYGYTF	TGTGCCAGCTCACCAGATGACAGGGCGCGCTATGGCTACACCTTC